This entry describes one T cell receptor beta chain. This sample was taken from a study of T cells after yellow fever vaccination. Study conclusions and caveats: On re-exposure, the response was weaker but peaked faster, at day 5 versus 15. Most primary-vaccination clones recurred post-booster (under 98% CD4, about 87% CD8).

The V end was cut by 5 bases, the J end by 3 bases, with 13 bases between. Germline V gene sequence: CDR1 SGHTA, CDR2 FQGNSA. CDR3 size: 15 residues. TCRdb analysed the 5' RACE reads with MiXCR anew, one entry per CDR3 protein. Found here are about 85,000 distinct CDR3 sequences, about 14% of them singletons; the top ten hold just under 25%. The origin of this receptor is a man between 18 and 29 years old who received the YFV17D yellow fever vaccine. The chain joins TRBV7-2 to TRBJ2-2; the D call may be TRBD1 or TRBD2 (6 bases each). The specimen comprised CD8+ T cells not binding an NS4B(214-222) dextramer, sorted from PBMCs, sampled more than 20 days after the first yellow fever vaccination. The CDR3 is CASSHLGGHTGELFF. The CDR3 DNA follows: TGTGCCAGCAGCCATCTCGGGGGCCACACCGGGGAGCTGTTTTTT.